The 23 T cell receptor beta chains below all came from one sample that was sequenced in a study of T-cell reconstitution after alpha-beta-depleted transplantation in children listed by TCRdb under 2016. The treatment or condition label corresponds to: allogeneic hematopoietic cell transplantation with graft depleted of TCRalphabeta T cells and CD19 B cells. The library was made by PCR. Sequenced on an Illumina HiSeq 2500. Molecular barcoding was employed in the preparation of TCR libraries, with unique molecular identifiers being used to normalize TCRbeta repertoire quantification. TCRdb redid the processing of the public reads, applying fastp at Q25 and MiXCR, and retained in-frame beta chains. Each record represents a unique CDR3 protein, reported with the most common genes and DNA among its rows. The sample table lists about 300,000 distinct CDR3 sequences, nearly 8% of them with a count of one. Of the sample, about 8.2% falls within the top ten clones.

Overall study outcomes, separate from this receptor: Hyperexpanded clone frequencies declined over subsequent months; after one year, T-cell counts and TCRbeta diversity were mostly attributed to newly produced T cells.

These TCRs are of unknown antigen specificity. Sample: peripheral blood, taken 360 days after TCRalphabeta/CD19-depleted stem cell transplant. The receptors shown here come from a female patient between 2 and 10 years old who had a stem cell transplant for Fanconi anemia, so the T cells may come from the graft donor.

This clonotype was recorded a few times. The chain uses TRBV4-2 and TRBJ1-1; D unclear. The CDR3 spans 15 residues. Germline V gene data show CDR1 as LGHNA and CDR2 as YNFKEQ. Between the trimmed V and J ends, which lost 0 bases and 13 bases, there was a span of 21 bases. This CDR3 reads CASSQDSRGTLFVFF. The CDR3, as DNA: TGTGCCAGCAGCCAAGATTCTCGGGGTACCCTTTTTGTTTTCTTT.

This clonotype was found many times. The gene calls are TRBV25-1 and TRBJ2-3; no firm D call. The CDR3 extends over 15 amino acids. V dropped 1 base and J dropped 8 bases, with 16 bases sitting between them. Looked up from germline, CDR1 is MGHDK and CDR2 is SYGVNS. The CDR3 nucleotides are TGTGCCAGCAGTGAATCGGGCGGTGGGTATGGTACGCAGTATTTT. It translates to CASSESGGGYGTQYF.

This clonotype was observed a few times. The chain combines TRBV5-1 with TRBJ1-1, with a possible D match to TRBD1 (5 bases). The germline CDR1 and CDR2 sequences are SGHRS and YFSETQ. The CDR3 spans 13 residues. V was cut by 5 bases and J by 1 base, with 9 bases left in between. Here the CDR3 DNA reads TGCGCCAGCAGATATGGGGCGAACACTGAAGCTTTCTTT. Its translation is CASRYGANTEAFF.

This clonotype was observed at least ten times. This chain connects TRBV20-1 to TRBJ2-2; D gene unclear. The CDR3 is made up of 14 amino acids. Germline lookup yields CDR1 DFQATT and CDR2 SNEGSKA (reference sequence). The ends were cut back, 2 bases at V and 0 bases at J, with 7 bases in the middle. CDR3 in DNA: TGCAGTGCTAGACACCCCCCGAACACCGGGGAGCTGTTTTTT. It specifies CSARHPPNTGELFF.

Note on this clonotype: It is likely a read error, because the conserved phenylalanine at the end of the CDR3 is missing. This chain links TRBV7-9 with TRBJ1-2; 10 positions agree with TRBD1. Germline values: CDR1 SEHNR, CDR2 FQNEAQ (reference sequence). There are 13 residues in the CDR3. Trimming removed 5 bases from V and 4 bases from J; junction bases left unmatched: 1. The CDR3 spells CASSDRGPYGYTI. CDR3 DNA: TGTGCCAGCAGCGACAGGGGGCCCTATGGCTACACCATC.

In its sample, this clonotype was seen many times. The chain uses TRBV24-1 and TRBJ2-1; 7 bases line up with TRBD1. Germline V lookup: CDR1 KGHDR, CDR2 SFDVKD. This CDR3 has 16 residues. Trimming at V came to 5 bases and at J to 2 bases, leaving 8 bases not matched to a gene. In DNA form, the CDR3 reads TGTGCCACCAGTGGAAGTTGGACAGGAACCTACAATGAGCAGTTCTTC. Residues: CATSGSWTGTYNEQFF.

This clonotype was counted a few times. DNA for the CDR3: TGTGCCAGCAGTGAAGCGACAGGGGGCTCCTACGAGCAGTACTTC. Protein: CASSEATGGSYEQYF. This rearrangement joins TRBV6-1 to TRBJ2-7; TRBD1 matches at 9 bases. The trim removed 0 bases at V and 0 bases at J, leaving 0 bases unmatched. The germline V gene encodes CDR1 MNHNS and CDR2 SASEGT. The CDR3 covers 15 residues.

This clonotype appeared a few times. The gene calls are TRBV15 and TRBJ2-1; no firm D call. Germline-derived CDR1 and CDR2 are LNHNV and YYDKDF (reference sequence). The CDR3 loop spans 16 amino acids. The V gene lost 0 bases and the J gene lost 5 bases, with 14 bases spanning the gap. The CDR3 protein is CATSRDSLGTHNEQFF. The CDR3 coding sequence is TGTGCCACCAGCAGAGATTCCCTAGGAACCCACAATGAGCAGTTCTTC.

The CDR3: CASSLDRYNVLTF. The CDR3 nucleotides are TGTGCCAGCAGCTTAGACAGGTACAACGTCCTGACTTTC. The chain recombines TRBV7-9 with TRBJ2-6, with TRBD1 as a possible D gene (5 bases). The CDR3 totals 13 residues. Germline loops: CDR1 SEHNR, CDR2 FQNEAQ (reference sequence). V lost 1 base and J 9 bases, leaving 7 bases between the germline ends.

The chain joins TRBV6-5 to TRBJ2-7; possibly TRBD1 for D (5 bases). The ends were cut back, 5 bases at V and 6 bases at J, with 11 bases in the middle. CDR1 and CDR2 (germline): MNHEY, SVGAGI. The CDR3 length is 12 residues. CDR3 region: CASSPTGSEQYF. CDR3 bases: TGTGCCAGCAGTCCTACAGGATCCGAGCAGTACTTC.

The rearrangement links TRBV6-5 to TRBJ2-1; 7 bases match TRBD2. The CDR3 covers 15 residues. V lost 4 bases and J lost 2; bases outside the gene matches: 5. Germline V CDR1 and CDR2: MNHEY, SVGAGI. CDR3 nucleotides: TGTGCCAGCAGTTCTCTAGCGGAACCCTACAATGAGCAGTTCTTC. It yields the protein CASSSLAEPYNEQFF.

This clonotype was seen at least ten times. The chain uses TRBV12-3 or TRBV12-4 and TRBJ2-1; 10 nucleotides agree with TRBD2. V trimming: 6 bases; J trimming: 2 bases; junction bases outside the gene matches: 4. The CDR3 has 15 amino acids. CDR3 bases: TGTGCCAGCAGGTCCAGCGGGGGGGCCTACAATGAGCAGTTCTTC. Its translation is CASRSSGGAYNEQFF.

This clonotype was counted between two and nine times. V and J are TRBV11-2 and TRBJ1-2; D remains ambiguous. The ends were cut back, 0 bases at V and 6 bases at J, with 5 bases in the middle. This CDR3 has 12 residues. The germline V gene has CDR1 SGHAT and CDR2 FQNNGV. As DNA, the CDR3 is TGTGCCAGCAGCTTAGATCAGAATGGCTACACCTTC. This encodes CASSLDQNGYTF.

This clonotype was found a few times. The V call is TRBV18, the J call TRBJ2-5; a weak D match, TRBD1 (6 bases). The CDR3 is made up of 13 amino acids. The V end was cut by 5 bases, the J end by 4 bases, with 11 bases between. Germline lookup yields CDR1 KGHSH and CDR2 LQKENI. CDR3 DNA: TGTGCCAGCTCAGATACAGGGCGAGAGACCCAGTACTTC. Translation gives CASSDTGRETQYF.

This clonotype was observed at least ten times. The chain combines TRBV7-9 with TRBJ2-1; no definite D call. Germline V gives CDR1 SEHNR, CDR2 FQNEAQ (reference sequence). The V gene lost 1 base and the J gene lost 7 bases, with 8 bases spanning the gap. The CDR3 is made up of 13 amino acids. This chain's CDR3 is CASSLDSRNEQFF. The CDR3 DNA reads as TGTGCCAGCAGCTTAGATTCTAGGAATGAGCAGTTCTTC.

The genes are TRBV29-1 and TRBJ1-1; D may be TRBD1 (5 bases). V shed 6 bases and J shed 8 bases, with 10 bases lying between them. Per germline, CDR1 SQVTM and CDR2 ANQGSEA. The CDR3 extends over 10 amino acids. The CDR3 nucleotides are TGCAGCGTCGGCGGACACGAAGCTTTCTTT. This encodes CSVGGHEAFF.

This clonotype was found once. The V and J genes are TRBV5-4 and TRBJ2-1; 11 positions agree with TRBD2. CDR1 is SGHNT and CDR2 is YYREEE in the germline V gene (reference sequence). The CDR3 runs 17 residues. The V and J ends lost 4 bases and 0 bases, in that order; junction bases with no gene match: 6. CDR3 region: CASSKLAGDLSYNEQFF. In DNA form, the CDR3 reads TGTGCCAGCAGCAAACTAGCGGGGGACCTCTCCTACAATGAGCAGTTCTTC.

On this clonotype: Just one base apart from a much larger clone, this may be a read error. V and J are TRBV20-1 and TRBJ2-1, with unresolved D. CDR3 length: 15 amino acids. From germline, CDR1 is DFQATT and CDR2 SNEGSKA (reference sequence). V was shortened by 7 bases and J by 3 bases, with 19 bases between the two germline ends. CDR3 protein: CSDPSPTRGYNEQFF. The CDR3 DNA reads as TGCAGTGATCCGAGCCCTACGCGAGGCTACAATGAGCAGTTCTTC.

The V gene is TRBV6-1, the J gene TRBJ2-1; 9 nucleotides line up with TRBD2. This CDR3 has 14 amino acids. Per the germline V gene, CDR1 is MNHNS and CDR2 is SASEGT. V was clipped by 6 bases and J by 6 bases; unmatched bases: 6. The chain's CDR3 is CASRAGGVINEQFF. The DNA for the CDR3 is TGTGCCAGCAGGGCGGGAGGGGTGATCAATGAGCAGTTCTTC.

The gene calls are TRBV4-2 and TRBJ2-5; 16 bases align to TRBD2. This CDR3 has 16 amino acids. The germline CDR1 and CDR2 sequences are LGHNA and YNFKEQ. V was clipped by 4 bases and J by 5 bases; unmatched bases: 4. The CDR3 loop is CASSPGTSGGAETQYF. The CDR3 nucleotides are TGTGCCAGCAGCCCAGGGACTAGCGGGGGGGCGGAGACCCAGTACTTC.

This clonotype was counted at least ten times. This sequence joins TRBV7-9 and TRBJ2-3, with 7 bases aligning to TRBD2. Per the germline V gene, CDR1 is SEHNR and CDR2 is FQNEAQ (reference sequence). There are 17 residues in the CDR3. V shed 3 bases and J 5 bases; nucleotides not matched to a gene: 14. CDR3 sequence (DNA): TGTGCCAGCAGCTTGGGAGGGGTAGGTCCTCCTCAAGATACGCAGTATTTT. Amino acids: CASSLGGVGPPQDTQYF.

At least ten counts were recorded for this clonotype. This chain uses TRBV20-1 with TRBJ1-5; no clear D gene. Germline V gives CDR1 DFQATT, CDR2 SNEGSKA (reference sequence). V dropped 1 base and J dropped 5 bases, with 6 bases sitting between them. The CDR3 is 12 residues long. CDR3 DNA: TGCAGTGCTAGAGGAAGCGATCAGCCCCAGCATTTT. Amino acid sequence: CSARGSDQPQHF.

This clonotype was detected a few times. The chain links TRBV10-3 to TRBJ1-5; D remains unclear. Germline V gene sequence: CDR1 ENHRY, CDR2 SYGVKD. The CDR3 runs to 15 residues. Trimming removed 0 bases at V and 2 bases at J, with 8 bases between. Here the CDR3 reads CAISESIVRNQPQHF. CDR3 bases: TGTGCCATCAGTGAGTCGATCGTCCGCAATCAGCCCCAGCATTTT.